Listed below are T cell receptor beta chains from one sample, sequenced in a study of blood T cells in healthy people across ages. TCRdb itself ran the 5' RACE reads through MiXCR, one entry per CDR3 protein. Among roughly 1,800,000 distinct CDR3 sequences listed, around half were seen once. The sample taken for sequencing was blood. These receptors were taken from a woman aged 40-49 years in good health. Each CDR3 is given with its conserved first and last residue.

J gene,V gene,CDR3 protein
TRBJ2-1,TRBV20-1,CSVPTGVRDNEQFF
TRBJ1-1,TRBV29-1,CSVTKNTEAFF
TRBJ1-5,TRBV2,CASRSRESGNQPQHF
TRBJ1-1,TRBV10-3,CAIQQDYTEAFF
TRBJ2-3,TRBV7-2,CASSPGDSIYTDTQYF
TRBJ2-7,TRBV20-1,CSARAPNTGTYEQYF
TRBJ2-1,TRBV5-1,CASSLRTSGGGMEQFF
TRBJ2-1,TRBV6-6,CASSITSDSSYNEQFF
TRBJ2-3,TRBV6-5,CASSYSTGLITDTQYF
TRBJ2-1,TRBV27,CASSPGRLGSYNEQFF
TRBJ1-2,TRBV29-1,CSVGAIEGYTF
TRBJ1-2,TRBV7-9,CASSSAGKIGYTF
TRBJ1-4,TRBV6-5,CASSYHKASNEKLFF
TRBJ2-7,TRBV20-1,CSVGHLYEQYF
TRBJ1-5,TRBV4-1,CASSQDEGGGMHQPQHF
TRBJ2-3,TRBV27,CASSPPPYPTDTQYF
TRBJ2-2,TRBV9,CASTAGTGELFF
TRBJ2-1,TRBV2,CARKDSYNEQFF
TRBJ2-7,TRBV27,CASSWDRNYEQYF
TRBJ1-2,TRBV19,CASSIDRGHGYTF
TRBJ2-3,TRBV7-2,CASSPLSGADTQYF
TRBJ2-1,TRBV2,CASSDRAGRYNEQFF
TRBJ1-2,TRBV29-1,CSVTENYGYTF
TRBJ2-3,TRBV6-2/TRBV6-3,CASSYQSGLMELTQYF
TRBJ2-7,TRBV4-2,CASSQDLPGSYEQYF
TRBJ2-5,TRBV11-2,CASSLVFPGQGRRAVQETQYF
TRBJ2-1,TRBV28,CASSFAAGSYNEQFF
TRBJ2-1,TRBV7-2,CASSGLRRPYNEQFF
TRBJ1-4,TRBV20-1,CSAPKGHGDTRWREKLFF
TRBJ2-5,TRBV19,CASKGLGRGFQETQYF
TRBJ2-5,TRBV12-3/TRBV12-4,CASSPGPRGNEQYF
TRBJ2-7,TRBV7-2,CASSFGPQYEQYF
TRBJ2-7,TRBV7-9,CASRQGGDRAEYF
TRBJ2-6,TRBV20-1,CARANLTAASSSGANVLTF
TRBJ2-7,TRBV4-3,CASSQDLNRMFHEQYF
TRBJ2-3,TRBV29-1,CNRLGGGTDTQYF
TRBJ2-4,TRBV6-1,CASSETWDRAGNIQYF
TRBJ2-5,TRBV20-1,CSARATGGGETQYF
TRBJ2-3,TRBV20-1,CSATTSGSGFGTDTQYF